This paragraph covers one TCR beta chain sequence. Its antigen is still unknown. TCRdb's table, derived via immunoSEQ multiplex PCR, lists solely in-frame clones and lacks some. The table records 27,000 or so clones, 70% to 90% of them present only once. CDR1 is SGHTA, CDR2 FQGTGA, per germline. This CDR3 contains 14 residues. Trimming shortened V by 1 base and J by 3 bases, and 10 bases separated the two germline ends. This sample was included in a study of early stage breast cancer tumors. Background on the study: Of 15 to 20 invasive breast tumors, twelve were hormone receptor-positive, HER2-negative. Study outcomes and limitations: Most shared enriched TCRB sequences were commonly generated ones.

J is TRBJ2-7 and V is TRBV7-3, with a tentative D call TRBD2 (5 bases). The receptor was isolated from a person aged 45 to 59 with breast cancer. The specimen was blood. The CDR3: CASSLNSGNYEQYF. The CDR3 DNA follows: TGTGCCAGCAGCTTAAACTCGGGGAACTACGAGCAGTACTTC.